This T cell receptor beta chain is drawn from a study of blood T cell repertoires in COVID-19. Study details: The samples span acute and convalescent COVID-19 from the United States, Italy and Spain.

Method: immunoSEQ multiplex PCR; TCRdb's copy keeps in-frame clones and lacks some. The sample yields fewer than 110,000 clones, roughly nine tenths seen once. The CDR3 totals 12 residues. V lost 3 bases and J lost 7, with 10 bases in between. Material: peripheral blood. The chain employs TRBV12-3 or TRBV12-4 and TRBJ2-7, with D perhaps TRBD2 (6 bases). This TCR was recovered from a man aged 45-60 years with acute or convalescent COVID-19. The CDR3 loop reads CASSLVGREQYF. CDR3 sequence (DNA): TGTGCCAGCAGTTTGGTGGGGAGGGAGCAGTACTTC.